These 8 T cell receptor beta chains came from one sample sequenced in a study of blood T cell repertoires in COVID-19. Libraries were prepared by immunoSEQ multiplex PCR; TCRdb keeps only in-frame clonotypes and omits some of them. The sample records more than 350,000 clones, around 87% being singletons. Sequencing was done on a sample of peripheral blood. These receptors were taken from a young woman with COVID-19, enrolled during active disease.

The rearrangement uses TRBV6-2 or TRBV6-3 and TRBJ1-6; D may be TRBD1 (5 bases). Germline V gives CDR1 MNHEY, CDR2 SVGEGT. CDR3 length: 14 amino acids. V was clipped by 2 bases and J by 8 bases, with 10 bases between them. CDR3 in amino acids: CASSYQGLDSPLHF. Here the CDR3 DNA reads TGTGCCAGCAGTTACCAGGGCTTGGATTCACCCCTCCACTTT.

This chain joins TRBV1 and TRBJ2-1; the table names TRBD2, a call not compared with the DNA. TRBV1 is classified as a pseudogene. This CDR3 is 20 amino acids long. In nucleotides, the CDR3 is TGCACCAGCAGCCAAGTCCGGGGGACTAGCGGGAGGCGCGATACTGGTGAGCAGTTCTTC. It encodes CTSSQVRGTSGRRDTGEQFF.

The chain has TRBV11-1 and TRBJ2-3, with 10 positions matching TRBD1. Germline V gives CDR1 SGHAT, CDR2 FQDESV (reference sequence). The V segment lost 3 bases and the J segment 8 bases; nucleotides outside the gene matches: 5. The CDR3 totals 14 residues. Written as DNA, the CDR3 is TGTGCCAGCAGCTTCGACAGGGGGCGAGGTACGCAGTATTTT. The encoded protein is CASSFDRGRGTQYF.

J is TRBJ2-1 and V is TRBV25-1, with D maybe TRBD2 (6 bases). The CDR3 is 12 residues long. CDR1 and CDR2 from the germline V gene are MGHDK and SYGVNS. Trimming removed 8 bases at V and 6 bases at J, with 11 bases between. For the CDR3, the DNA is TGTGCCAGCGGAGGGTTAAGCAATGAGCAGTTCTTC. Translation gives CASGGLSNEQFF.

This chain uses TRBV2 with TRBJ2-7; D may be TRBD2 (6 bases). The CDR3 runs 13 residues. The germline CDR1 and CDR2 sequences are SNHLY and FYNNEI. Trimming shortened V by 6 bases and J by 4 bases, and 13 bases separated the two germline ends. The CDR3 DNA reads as TGTGCCAGCAGGTACGGGGGATCATACGAGCAGTACTTC. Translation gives CASRYGGSYEQYF.

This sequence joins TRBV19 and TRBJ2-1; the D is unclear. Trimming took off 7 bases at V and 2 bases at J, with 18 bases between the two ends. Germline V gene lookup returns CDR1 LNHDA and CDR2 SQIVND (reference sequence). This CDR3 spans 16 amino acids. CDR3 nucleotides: TGTGCCAGTAAGAGTCAGCGTCCACTTACCTACAATGAGCAGTTCTTC. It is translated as CASKSQRPLTYNEQFF.

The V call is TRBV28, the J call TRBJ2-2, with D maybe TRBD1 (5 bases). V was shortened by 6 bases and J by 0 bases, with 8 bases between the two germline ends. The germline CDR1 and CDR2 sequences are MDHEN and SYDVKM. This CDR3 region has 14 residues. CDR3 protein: CASRRRANTGELFF. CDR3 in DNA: TGTGCCAGCAGACGCAGGGCGAACACCGGGGAGCTGTTTTTT.

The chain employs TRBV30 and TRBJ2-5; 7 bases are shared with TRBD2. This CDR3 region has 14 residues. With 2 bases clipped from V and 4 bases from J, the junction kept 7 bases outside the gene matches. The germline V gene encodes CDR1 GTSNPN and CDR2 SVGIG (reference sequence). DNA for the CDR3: TGTGCCTGGAGTCCGGGGCGGGAGCGAGAGACCCAGTACTTC. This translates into CAWSPGRERETQYF.